The 14 T cell receptor beta chains below were found in one sample sequenced in a study of CD8 T cells in Susac syndrome. An amount of RNA that ranged from roughly 0.45 to 1 ug was reverse transcribed with random hexamers. TCRdb re-derived calls from the immunoSEQ multiplex PCR reads in MiXCR, one entry per CDR3 protein. This table holds roughly 200,000 distinct CDR3 sequences, nearly 97% found once. The specimen was CD4+ T cells from PBMCs. The receptors derive from a human donor with multiple sclerosis.

The chain uses TRBV15 and TRBJ1-2; D might be TRBD1 (5 bases). This CDR3 is built from 14 residues. The germline V and J ends were trimmed by 5 bases and 5 bases, with 15 bases remaining between them. Germline assignment: CDR1 LNHNV and CDR2 YYDKDF (reference sequence). CDR3 region: CATSPDTTAYGYTF. The CDR3 bases are TGTGCCACCAGCCCGGACACGACCGCTTATGGCTACACCTTC.

The chain carries TRBV9 and TRBJ2-5; 7 positions match TRBD2. The CDR3 consists of 17 residues. Losses at the gene ends were 4 bases for V and 0 bases for J; bases not matched to a gene: 12. Germline CDR1 is SGDLS and CDR2 is YYNGEE. DNA for the CDR3: TGTGCCAGCAGCCCGGAAGCGGGATACCCGTACCAAGAGACCCAGTACTTC. As protein: CASSPEAGYPYQETQYF. Complete variable domain (other parts from reference TRBV9 and TRBJ2-5): DSGVTQTPKHLITATGQRVTLRCSPRSGDLSVYWYQQSLDQGLQFLIQYYNGEERAKGNILERFSAQQFPDLHSELNLSSLELGDSALYFCASSPEAGYPYQETQYFGPGTRLLVL.

The gene calls are TRBV5-4 and TRBJ2-3; TRBD2 matches 7 bases. Germline CDR1 reads SGHNT; CDR2 reads YYREEE (reference sequence). The trim removed 4 bases at V and 0 bases at J, leaving 8 bases unmatched. The CDR3 is 16 amino acids. CDR3 bases: TGTGCCAGCAGCATTACCGGGAGGCAGAGCACAGATACGCAGTATTTT. It yields the protein CASSITGRQSTDTQYF.

The chain recombines TRBV15 with TRBJ1-5, with 7 bases identical to TRBD1. The CDR3 length is 15 residues. Germline V gives CDR1 LNHNV, CDR2 YYDKDF (reference sequence). Trimming cost V 8 bases and J 6 bases; bases outside gene matches: 13. This chain's CDR3 is CATRLGNRGGQPQHF. CDR3 in DNA: TGTGCCACCCGCCTCGGGAACAGGGGCGGTCAGCCCCAGCATTTT.

In this sample, this clonotype turned up once. The chain carries TRBV12-3 or TRBV12-4 and TRBJ2-1, with D possibly matching TRBD1 (6 bases). The CDR3 loop spans 14 amino acids. V lost 6 bases, J lost 6 bases, and 15 bases lay in between. DNA of the CDR3: TGTGCCAGCAGGAGGGGGACGGCCACCAATGAGCAGTTCTTC. It encodes CASRRGTATNEQFF.

The chain employs TRBV20-1 and TRBJ2-7, with D perhaps matching TRBD1 or TRBD2 (6 bases each). The CDR3 has 11 residues. V was trimmed by 6 bases and J by 6 bases, leaving 12 bases between them. The germline V gene has CDR1 DFQATT and CDR2 SNEGSKA (reference sequence). CDR3 protein: CSARGRLEQYF. The CDR3 nucleotides are TGCAGTGCCCGGGGGCGGCTCGAGCAGTACTTC.

The J gene is TRBJ1-1, the V gene TRBV30; D remains unclear. The V gene lost 1 base and the J gene lost 2 bases, with 8 bases spanning the gap. The CDR3 contains 13 residues. CDR1 is GTSNPN and CDR2 is SVGIG in the germline V gene (reference sequence). The CDR3 DNA follows: TGTGCCTGGAGTGCACGGGTTAACACTGAAGCTTTCTTT. Amino acids: CAWSARVNTEAFF.

This rearrangement joins TRBV30 to TRBJ2-7; 8 bases match TRBD1. V shed 2 bases and J 6 bases; nucleotides not matched to a gene: 6. The CDR3 sequence is 13 residues long. CDR1 is GTSNPN and CDR2 is SVGIG in the germline V gene (reference sequence). The CDR3 DNA reads TGTGCCTGGAGTAGGGGCAGGGGGCGCGAGCAGTACTTC. This codes for CAWSRGRGREQYF.

This clonotype was observed once. The chain links TRBV29-1 to TRBJ2-3; D ambiguous. Germline lookup yields CDR1 SQVTM and CDR2 ANQGSEA. The CDR3 spans 13 residues. Trimming took 3 bases from V and 0 from J, leaving 7 bases between them. The CDR3 loop reads CSVDSSSTDTQYF. The CDR3, as DNA: TGCAGCGTTGACAGTTCGAGCACAGATACGCAGTATTTT.

The chain uses TRBV5-1 and TRBJ2-1; possibly TRBD1 or TRBD2 for D (5 bases each). V lost 4 bases and J lost 0, with 14 bases in between. The length of the CDR3 is 16 residues. Germline loops: CDR1 SGHRS, CDR2 YFSETQ. The CDR3: CASSHGRDLSYNEQFF. As DNA, the CDR3 is TGCGCCAGCAGCCACGGACGGGACCTCTCCTACAATGAGCAGTTCTTC.

The rearrangement joins TRBV20-1 to TRBJ1-1; 9 bases are a match to TRBD1. Germline V gene data show CDR1 as DFQATT and CDR2 as SNEGSKA (reference sequence). The CDR3 spans 16 residues. V lost 1 base to trimming and J lost 6 bases; unmatched junction nucleotides: 12. The CDR3 DNA reads as TGCAGTGCTAGAGGGGGACAGGGCCGAACGTTCGCTGAAGCTTTCTTT. Residues: CSARGGQGRTFAEAFF.

V gene TRBV20-1 combines with J gene TRBJ2-7, with 7 bases fitting TRBD1. V gave up 5 bases and J gave up 3 bases; unmatched junction bases: 10. Germline CDR1 and CDR2: DFQATT and SNEGSKA (reference sequence). The CDR3 consists of 14 residues. The CDR3 DNA reads TGCAGTGCTGTACTCCCCGGGACAGACTACGAGCAGTACTTC. Amino acid sequence: CSAVLPGTDYEQYF.

The V gene is TRBV4-3, the J gene TRBJ2-7; maybe TRBD2 (5 bases). Germline V gene data show CDR1 as LGHNA and CDR2 as YSLEER. The CDR3 sequence is 15 residues long. The V gene lost 2 bases and the J gene lost 3 bases, with 14 bases spanning the gap. The CDR3 is CASSQRPDGVYEQYF. Written as DNA, the CDR3 is TGCGCCAGCAGCCAAAGGCCAGACGGGGTCTACGAGCAGTACTTC.

The chain uses TRBV14 and TRBJ1-1; 10 bases are shared with TRBD1. The junction had 15 bases not matched to a gene; V was cut back by 5 bases and J by 3 bases. The germline V gene has CDR1 SGHDN and CDR2 FVKESK. CDR3 length: 18 amino acids. The CDR3 nucleotides are TGTGCCAGCAGCTTTCGAAGGGGACAGGGGACGATCCACACTGAAGCTTTCTTT. Its protein is CASSFRRGQGTIHTEAFF.